What follows describes a single T cell receptor (beta chain). A clone one base away is much larger, so this may be a read error. This sample was included in a study of shared clonotypes between healthy human individuals. Looked up from germline, CDR1 is GTSNPN and CDR2 is SVGIG (reference sequence). Trimming at V came to 2 bases and at J to 7 bases, leaving 7 bases not matched to a gene. The CDR3 consists of 15 residues. Only in-frame clones appear in the TCRdb table, and some are missing; sequencing was by immunoSEQ multiplex PCR. The table lists roughly 510,000 clones, 75% to 80% of them singletons, with approximately 12% in the top ten. The donors, all of them Caucasian adults, lived in Nashville, Tennessee.

The source is a woman in her thirties or forties in good health. Some clones in this sample may be carry-over from other donors' samples. What was sequenced was PBMCs. This chain uses TRBV30 with TRBJ2-2; 10 bases are shared with TRBD2. The chain's CDR3 is CAWSSGRAPVGELFF. The CDR3 region has the DNA TGTGCCTGGAGTAGCGGGAGGGCCCCAGTCGGGGAGCTGTTTTTT.